This T cell receptor (beta chain) was sequenced for a study of spatial heterogeneity in lung cancer (dated by TCRdb to 2018 to 2020). About the full investigation: Beta-chain transcripts were consistently detected in greater numbers than alpha-chain transcripts, which likely reflects a higher abundance of beta-chain transcripts. TCR alpha and beta repertoires were quantitatively compared across multiple tumor regions, matched nontumor lung and blood in non-small cell lung cancer. TCR repertoire features were related to nonsynonymous mutation counts determined by whole-exome sequencing of tumor tissue. Both alpha and beta chains were TCR-sequenced in fewer than 250 tumor regions, about 69 matched nontumor lung samples and some 56 PBMC samples obtained at surgery. In the raw uncorrected reads, each unique combination of TCR and UMI appeared more than ten times on average. Results the study describes overall, beyond this receptor: Confirming at a functional level the hypothesis that regional TCRs recognize regional mutations was considered to require additional single-cell paired TCR alpha and beta sequencing. Ubiquitous expanded tumor TCRs were found in blood more often at tumor resection than at routine follow-up.

Library method: 5' RACE. Sequenced using a NextSeq 500. The TCR library protocol attached a unique molecular identifier to each TCR cDNA molecule to allow correction of PCR and sequencing errors. Per the authors' processing: Decombinator tools were used for TCR identification, UMI-based error correction and CDR3 extraction. TCRs above a frequency of 2 per 1,000, corresponding to the top 1% of the tumor frequency distribution, were defined as expanded. Renyi diversity was computed with the R vegan package after each repertoire had been subsampled 100 times to 5,000 TCRs. CDR3 similarity networks were built from amino acid triplet string-kernel similarity, with CDR3s being connected when pairwise similarity was above 0.82. TCRdb ran its own pipeline on the public reads, namely fastp trimming at Q25 and MiXCR clone calling, and kept in-frame beta chains. When rows share a CDR3 protein, they turn into one entry using the most common DNA and genes. Clone size and V and J calls follow TCRdb, not the original study. In this sample the table shows 35,000 to 45,000 distinct CDR3 sequences, less than 6.5% of which occur a single time. Approximately 25% of the sample is in the top ten clones.

In this sample, this clonotype turned up many times. What this receptor recognizes is not known. Per-base quality was not reported, and no clone a single base away is much larger than it. This specimen's time point label, per the study, means: sample taken at primary tumor resection. Samples were obtained from approximately 76 patients with early-stage, untreated non-small cell lung cancer from the lung TRACERx cohort. For TCR sequencing, whole RNA was extracted from tumor and nontumor lung tissue, or from cryopreserved PBMC samples, and no cell sorting was done. Patients were selected for TCR sequencing only if sufficient RNA was available from at least two tumor regions. V lost 3 bases and J lost 2 bases; the stretch between them is 8 bases long. Reading from cysteine to phenylalanine, the CDR3 counts 13 amino acids. CDR3 DNA is the only sequence kept; it has 39 bases, read in frame from the first base. CDR1 DFQATT and CDR2 SNEGSKA were looked up in the germline V gene (reference sequence).

This clonotype originated in a female donor with early-stage non-small cell lung cancer. The specimen comprised PBMCs, sampled at surgery. The sequence links TRBV20-1 to TRBJ1-5, with the identity of the D gene unclear. The CDR3 protein sequence reads: CSASSQGNQPQHF. DNA sequence: TGCAGTGCTAGTTCTCAGGGCAATCAGCCCCAGCATTTT.